The rows below give T cell receptor beta chains drawn from one sample of a study of blood T cell repertoires in COVID-19. Clones were sequenced by immunoSEQ multiplex PCR, and TCRdb holds only the in-frame ones, with some missing. The data contain about 160,000 clones, around 80% of them singletons. The sequencing sample was made of peripheral blood. The receptors were sampled from a man in his sixties with acute or convalescent COVID-19. Both conserved end residues are part of each CDR3. D genes are given only for firm matches. Part of the rows lack a size; the others show once, few, many or a class for expanded clones.

abundance	v_gene	len	d_gene	j_gene	CDR3nt	CDR3aa
-	TRBV29-1	13	-	TRBJ2-7	TGCAGCGTTGGAGGGGGGAGGGTGTACGAGCAGTACTTC	CSVGGGRVYEQYF
once	TRBV6-1	16	-	TRBJ2-7	TGTGCCAGCAGTGAATTGTTAGGACTGGATCTACGAGGGCAGTACTTC	CASSELLGLDLRGQYF
once	TRBV6-5	13	-	TRBJ1-2	TGTGCCAGCAGTTACAGCGCCCTTTATGGCTACACCTTC	CASSYSALYGYTF
-	TRBV2	13	TRBD1	TRBJ2-7	TGTGCCAGCAGCGGGACAGAGTCCTACGAGCAGTACTTC	CASSGTESYEQYF
-	TRBV2	16	-	TRBJ1-4	TGTGCCAGCAACCAAAGACCCTGGCGGACTAATGAAAAACTGTTTTTT	CASNQRPWRTNEKLFF
-	TRBV27	14	-	TRBJ2-5	TGTGCCAGCAGTTCGGACGGGGGAATGGAGACCCAGTACTTC	CASSSDGGMETQYF
few	TRBV5-6	14	-	TRBJ1-4	TGTGCCAGCAGCGGAACTGGAGCTAATGAAAAACTGTTTTTT	CASSGTGANEKLFF
-	TRBV12-3/TRBV12-4	13	-	TRBJ1-5	TGTGCCAGCAGTGACAATCCCAATCAGCCCCAGCATTTT	CASSDNPNQPQHF
-	TRBV30	12	TRBD1	TRBJ1-1	TGTGCCTGGACCCCAGGGGGGACTGAAGCTTTCTTT	CAWTPGGTEAFF
-	TRBV14	14	-	TRBJ2-7	TGTGCCAGCAGCCCTCTAGGTGCGCTCTACGAGCAGTACTTC	CASSPLGALYEQYF
-	TRBV7-2	13	-	TRBJ2-1	TGTGCCAGCAGCTCTCCGGGCTACAATGAGCAGTTCTTC	CASSSPGYNEQFF
few	TRBV5-1	15	TRBD1	TRBJ2-1	TGCGCCAGCAGCTACCGGGACAGGGGAATCAATGAGCAGTTCTTC	CASSYRDRGINEQFF
few	TRBV29-1	13	-	TRBJ2-3	TGCAGCGTTGAGGCCAGAACCACAGATACGCAGTATTTT	CSVEARTTDTQYF
-	TRBV10-3	15	-	TRBJ1-6	TGTGCCATCAGTGTATCGCAACAGAACAATTCACCCCTCCACTTT	CAISVSQQNNSPLHF
-	TRBV4-2	16	-	TRBJ1-3	TGTGCCAGCAGCCAGTTGACAGGCCCCTCTGGAAACACCATATATTTT	CASSQLTGPSGNTIYF
-	TRBV10-3	12	TRBD1	TRBJ1-1	TGTGCCATCAGCGGGACAGGGTCTGAAGCTTTCTTT	CAISGTGSEAFF
-	TRBV4-1	15	-	TRBJ1-1	TGCGCCAGCAGCCCCCAAGCAGGGGTTGGCACTGAAGCTTTCTTT	CASSPQAGVGTEAFF
-	TRBV7-9	16	-	TRBJ1-5	TGTGCCAGCAGCTTAGCGGGGGCCGATGGCAATCAGCCCCAGCATTTT	CASSLAGADGNQPQHF
-	TRBV6-4	14	TRBD2	TRBJ2-1	TGTGCCAGCAGTGTGCTAGCGGGATACAATGAGCAGTTCTTC	CASSVLAGYNEQFF
-	TRBV24-1	11	-	TRBJ2-7	TGTGCCACCAGGGACCGGGGGGAGCAGTACTTC	CATRDRGEQYF
-	TRBV24-1	16	TRBD1	TRBJ2-7	TGTGCCACCAGTGACTCTGGACAGGGGAGACCCTACGAGCAGTACTTC	CATSDSGQGRPYEQYF
-	TRBV7-2	17	TRBD2	TRBJ2-1	TGTGCCAGCAGCTTAAGGGGATGGACTAGCGGGGAGGATGAGCAGTTCTTC	CASSLRGWTSGEDEQFF
-	TRBV5-1	12	-	TRBJ2-7	TGCGCCAGCAAGAGAGGGCTCTACGAGCAGTACTTC	CASKRGLYEQYF